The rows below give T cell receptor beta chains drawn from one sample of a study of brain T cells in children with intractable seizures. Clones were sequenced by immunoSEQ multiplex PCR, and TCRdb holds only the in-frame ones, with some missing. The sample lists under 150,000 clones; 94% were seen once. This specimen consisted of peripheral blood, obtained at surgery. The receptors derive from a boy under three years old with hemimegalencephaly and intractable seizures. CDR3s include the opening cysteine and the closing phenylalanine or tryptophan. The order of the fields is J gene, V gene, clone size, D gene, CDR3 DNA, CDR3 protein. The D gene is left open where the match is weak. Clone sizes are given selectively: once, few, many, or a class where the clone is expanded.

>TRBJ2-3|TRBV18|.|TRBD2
TGTGCCAGCTCACCTTTGCCCGGGACTAGCGGGCGAGATACGCAGTATTTT
CASSPLPGTSGRDTQYF
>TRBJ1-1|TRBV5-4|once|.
TGTGCCAGCAGCTACAAAAGAGAGGTGGCTTTCTTT
CASSYKREVAFF
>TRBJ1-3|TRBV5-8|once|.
TGTGCCAGCACCCGGAACGTCCGCTACTCTGGAAACACCATATATTTT
CASTRNVRYSGNTIYF
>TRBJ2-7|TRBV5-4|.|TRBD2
TGTGCCAGCAGCTTTAAGCGGGAGGGCCTCTCCTACGAGCAGTACTTC
CASSFKREGLSYEQYF
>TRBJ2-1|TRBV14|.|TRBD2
TGTGCCAGCAGCTCGACTAGCGGGAGTTTGAAAGATGAGCAGTTCTTC
CASSSTSGSLKDEQFF
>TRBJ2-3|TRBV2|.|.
TGTGCCAGCAGTGTCTATCGAGGTCGGGCAGATACGCAGTATTTT
CASSVYRGRADTQYF
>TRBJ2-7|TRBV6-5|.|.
TGTGCCAGCAGTAGCCCCTACGAGCAGTACTTC
CASSSPYEQYF
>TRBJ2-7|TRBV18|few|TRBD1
TGTGCCAGCTCACCCCTACAGGGGGCTCGCGAGCAGTACTTC
CASSPLQGAREQYF
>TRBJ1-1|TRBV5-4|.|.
TGTGCCAGCAGCCGAGTAATGAACACTGAAGCTTTCTTT
CASSRVMNTEAFF
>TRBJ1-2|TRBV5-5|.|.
TGTGCCAGCAGCTCAGCCCCCACCGGGAACTATGGCTACACCTTC
CASSSAPTGNYGYTF
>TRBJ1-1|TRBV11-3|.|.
TGTGCCAGCAGCTTAGGTCGGACATATTACACTGAAGCTTTCTTT
CASSLGRTYYTEAFF
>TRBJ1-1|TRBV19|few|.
TGTGCCAGTAGTATACCTCTGGGTTCCATCTTCGCTTTCTTT
CASSIPLGSIFAFF
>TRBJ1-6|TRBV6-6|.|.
TGTGCCAGCAGAAGTGCCCCCGCAAGGCATTCACCCCTCCACTTT
CASRSAPARHSPLHF
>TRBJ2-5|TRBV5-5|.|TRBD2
TGTGCCAGCAGCCAAGTTAGCGGGATAGAGACCCAGTACTTC
CASSQVSGIETQYF
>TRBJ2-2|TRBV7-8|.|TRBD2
TGTGCCAGCAGCCTACGGACCGGGACTAGCGGGAGGGGTGGCGGGGAGCTGTTTTTT
CASSLRTGTSGRGGGELFF
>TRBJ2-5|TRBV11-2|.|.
TGTGCCAGCAGCTCACTAGGGGTCCGCGGAAGGACCCAGTACTTC
CASSSLGVRGRTQYF
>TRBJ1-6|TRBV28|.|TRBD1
TGTGCCAGCAGTCAATGGGGACAGGGCAATTCACCCCTCCACTTT
CASSQWGQGNSPLHF
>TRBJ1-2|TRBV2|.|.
TGTGCCAGCAGTGAATGGGCGGATCGGGATGGCTACACCTTC
CASSEWADRDGYTF
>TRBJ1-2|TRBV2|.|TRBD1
TGTGCCAGCACCCGAAGGACAGGGGTTACGGACTATGGCTACACCTTC
CASTRRTGVTDYGYTF
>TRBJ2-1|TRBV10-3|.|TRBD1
TGTGCCATCAGTCCAGAGGGACAGGGGGCCTACAATGAGCAGTTCTTC
CAISPEGQGAYNEQFF
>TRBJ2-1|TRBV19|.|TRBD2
TGTGCCAGTACCTCTCCCGGACTAGCGGGAGGGCAGCAGTTCTTC
CASTSPGLAGGQQFF
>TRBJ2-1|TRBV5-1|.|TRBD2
TGCGCCAGCAGCTCGGGAGGACGATACAATGAGCAGTTCTTC
CASSSGGRYNEQFF
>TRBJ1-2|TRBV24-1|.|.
TGTGCCACCAGTGAGATCAACTATGGCTACACCTTC
CATSEINYGYTF
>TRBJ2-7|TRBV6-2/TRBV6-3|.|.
TGTGCCAGCAGTTACGAGAAAGCCCTCGAGCAGTACTTC
CASSYEKALEQYF
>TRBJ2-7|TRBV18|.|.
TGTGCCAGCTCACCTTTGGTAAACTCCTACGAGCAGTACTTC
CASSPLVNSYEQYF
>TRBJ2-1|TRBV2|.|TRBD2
TGTGCCAGCGGTCGCGGGAGAAATGAGCAGTTCTTC
CASGRGRNEQFF
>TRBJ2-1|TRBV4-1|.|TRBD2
TGCGCCAGCAGCCAGGGACTAGCGCGGAATGAGCAGTTCTTC
CASSQGLARNEQFF
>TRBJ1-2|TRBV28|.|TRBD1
TGTGCCAGCAGCAAGGGACAGGGGGGCTACACCTTC
CASSKGQGGYTF
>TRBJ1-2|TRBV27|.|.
TGTGCCAGCAGTTTAACCCCGTACTATGGCTACACCTTC
CASSLTPYYGYTF
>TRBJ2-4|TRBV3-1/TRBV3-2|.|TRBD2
TGTGCCGGAACCCGGGTTAGCGGGATCTCCCTTCAGTACTTC
CAGTRVSGISLQYF
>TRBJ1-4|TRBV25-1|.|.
TGTGCCAGCAGTGAATACGGGTACATTAATGAAAAACTGTTTTTT
CASSEYGYINEKLFF
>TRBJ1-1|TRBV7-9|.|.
TGTGCCAGCAGCCTAGCAGTTCTGGGCACTGAAGCTTTCTTT
CASSLAVLGTEAFF
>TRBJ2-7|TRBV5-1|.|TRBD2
TGCGCCAGCAGCTTGGTCGGGGGGGCTAGCGGGGCCACCTACGAGCAGTACTTC
CASSLVGGASGATYEQYF
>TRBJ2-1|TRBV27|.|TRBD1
TGTGCCAGCAGTTTTTTACAGGGGGGACTCCTGGGGGTCAATGAGCAGTTCTTC
CASSFLQGGLLGVNEQFF
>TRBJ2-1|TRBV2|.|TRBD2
TGTGCCAGCAGTGCCCCCGGGACTAGCGACTACAATGAGCAGTTCTTC
CASSAPGTSDYNEQFF
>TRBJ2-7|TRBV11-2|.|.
TGTGCCAGCAGCTTCCGGGACGTAAGCTCCTACGAGCAGTACTTC
CASSFRDVSSYEQYF
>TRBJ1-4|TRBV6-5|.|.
TGTGCCAGCAGCCCGGACTTCCCGGCGGGAAAACTGTTTTTT
CASSPDFPAGKLFF
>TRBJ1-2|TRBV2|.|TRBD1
TGTGCCAGCAGTGTTATGGCAGGGGGAGGCTACACCTTC
CASSVMAGGGYTF
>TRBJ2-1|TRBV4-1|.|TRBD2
TGCGCCAGCAGCCCGAGACTAGCGGGCGGCAATGAGCAGTTCTTC
CASSPRLAGGNEQFF
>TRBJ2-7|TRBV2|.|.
TGTGCCAGCAAAGCGTACTCCTACGAGCAGTACTTC
CASKAYSYEQYF
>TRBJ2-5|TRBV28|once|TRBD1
TGTGCCAGCCAGGGACCGGGACAGGGTTCGTGGGGAGTGGAGACCCAGTACTTC
CASQGPGQGSWGVETQYF
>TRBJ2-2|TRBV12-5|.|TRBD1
TGTGCTAGTGGTTTGGTACAGGGGAAGGACACCGGGGAGCTGTTTTTT
CASGLVQGKDTGELFF
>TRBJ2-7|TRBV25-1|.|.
TGTGCCAGCAGCCTGACCGGAGGGCAGGGGGACGAGCAGTACTTC
CASSLTGGQGDEQYF
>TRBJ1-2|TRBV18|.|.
TGTGCCAGCTCACCACAATGGTCACATGGCTACACCTTC
CASSPQWSHGYTF
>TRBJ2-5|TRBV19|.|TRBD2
TGTGCCAGTAGTATTTTACCGGGACTAGCGGCAGAGACCCAGTACTTC
CASSILPGLAAETQYF
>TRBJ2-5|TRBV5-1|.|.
TGCGCCAGCAGCTTGGAGGAGACCCAGTACTTC
CASSLEETQYF
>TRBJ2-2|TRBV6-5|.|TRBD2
TGTGCCAGCAGTTACTCGACTAGCGCCGGGGAGCTGTTTTTT
CASSYSTSAGELFF
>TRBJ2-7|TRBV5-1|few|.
TGCGCCAGCAGCCCCCTACAGGGTACCTACGAGCAGTACTTC
CASSPLQGTYEQYF
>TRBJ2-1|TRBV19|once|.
TGTGCCGTAGGGGTTCAGAGCTCCTACAATGAGCAGTTCTTC
CAVGVQSSYNEQFF
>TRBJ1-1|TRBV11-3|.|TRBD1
TGTGCCAGCAGCGCAAGACAGGGACCGAACACTGAAGCTTTCTTT
CASSARQGPNTEAFF
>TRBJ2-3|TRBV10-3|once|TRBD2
TGTGCCATCAGTGAAACAGCGGGAGGCCCAGATACGCAGTATTTT
CAISETAGGPDTQYF